This paragraph reports one T cell receptor (beta chain). Profiled with immunoSEQ multiplex PCR; TCRdb holds only in-frame clones, not every one. The sample consists of tens of thousands of clones, 92% of them appearing once. The CDR3 covers 12 residues. V was shortened by 5 bases and J by 6 bases, with 10 bases between the two germline ends. The germline CDR1 and CDR2 sequences are SGHNT and YENEEA. This record comes from a study of T cell changes during pregnancy in multiple sclerosis. The sample consisted of CD8+ T cells from peripheral blood mononuclear cells, taken in the third trimester of pregnancy. The V call is TRBV11-3, the J call TRBJ1-2, with D unresolved. The origin of this receptor is a female donor in good health, enrolled as a control in a pregnancy study. CDR3 sequence: CASSTTPNGYTF. In nucleotides, the CDR3 is TGTGCCAGCAGCACGACACCTAATGGCTACACCTTC.